This T cell receptor beta chain was recorded in a study of blood T cell repertoires in COVID-19. Across the study: PBMCs, B-cell-depleted T cells, or T cells were the source of the cDNA or gDNA that made up the material.

Repertoires were generated with immunoSEQ multiplex PCR, while TCRdb's copy carries only in-frame clones and drops some. The sample gives about 13,000 clones, around 74% of which show up once; about 43% is in the top ten. The germline CDR1 and CDR2 sequences are MGHDK and SYGVNS. This CDR3 contains 12 residues. Trimming removed 8 bases from V and 2 bases from J, with 9 bases in between. The sequence derives from a woman over 75 with acute or convalescent COVID-19. Sequences were obtained from peripheral blood. The V gene is TRBV25-1, the J gene TRBJ2-5; D is unclear. The CDR3: CASQAGQETQYF. CDR3 coding DNA: TGTGCCAGCCAGGCTGGTCAAGAGACCCAGTACTTC.